These 32 T cell receptor beta chains originate from one sample sequenced in a study of shared clonotypes between healthy human individuals (dated by TCRdb to 2020 to 2022). Libraries were made using the immunoSEQ multiplex PCR assay. This is the immuneACCESS table as TCRdb keeps it, with only in-frame sequences that have V and J called. A part of the clones is gone; compared with another copy, unresolved V genes explain less than half, and the rest is unexplained. The sample has more than 2 million clones on record, about 94% of them singletons. Of the sample, less than 0.15% falls within the top ten clones. Sequencing was done on a sample of naive CD4+ T cells sorted from blood. In light of the paper, this sample's cell subset or site label describes: CD45RA+ positively selected. These TCRs come from a young man in good health.

A word on this clone: Other DNA variants within this sample encode the same CDR3. The chain links TRBV5-4 to TRBJ2-2; unclear D gene. The CDR3 length is 12 residues. Deletions cut 4 bases from V and 5 bases from J, with 6 bases between. Looked up from germline, CDR1 is SGHNT and CDR2 is YYREEE (reference sequence). This chain's CDR3 is CASSPRTGELFF. The CDR3 DNA sequence: TGTGCCAGCAGCCCGCGAACCGGGGAGCTGTTTTTT.

The chain employs TRBV25-1 and TRBJ2-5; D remains unclear. Trimming took 1 base from V and 7 from J, leaving 13 bases between them. This CDR3 comprises 14 residues. Germline V CDR1 and CDR2: MGHDK, SYGVNS. DNA for the CDR3: TGTGCCAGCAGTGAATTTGGTGGGTTACGGACCCAGTACTTC. Its translation: CASSEFGGLRTQYF.

This chain links TRBV5-4 with TRBJ2-3; 9 nucleotides line up with TRBD2. The CDR3 runs to 14 residues. Germline trimming cut 4 bases from V and 7 bases from J; bases unmatched to any gene: 7. The germline V gene has CDR1 SGHNT and CDR2 YYREEE (reference sequence). CDR3 DNA: TGTGCCAGCAGCCAACGACTAGCGGAACATACGCAGTATTTT. Translated: CASSQRLAEHTQYF.

The chain recombines TRBV4-1 with TRBJ2-3; D gene uncertain. Trimming stripped 2 bases from V and 2 bases from J, with 11 bases between. In germline, CDR1 is MGHRA, CDR2 YSYEKL. The CDR3 is 15 amino acids. The CDR3 DNA reads as TGCGCCAGCAGCCAAAGCCCTTGGGACACAGATACGCAGTATTTT. It yields the protein CASSQSPWDTDTQYF.

V is TRBV4-3 and J is TRBJ1-2; the D gene is possibly TRBD1 (6 bases). Between the trimmed V and J ends, which lost 1 base and 4 bases, there was a span of 13 bases. Germline V lookup: CDR1 LGHNA, CDR2 YSLEER. The CDR3 extends over 15 amino acids. The CDR3 spells CASSQVVGGSYGYTF. CDR3 coding DNA: TGCGCCAGCAGCCAAGTCGTAGGGGGTTCCTATGGCTACACCTTC.

The J gene is TRBJ2-7, the V gene TRBV10-1, with a possible D match to TRBD1 (6 bases). Deletions cut 2 bases from V and 7 bases from J, with 12 bases between. In germline, CDR1 is WNHNN, CDR2 SYGVQD (reference sequence). The CDR3 runs to 13 residues. The CDR3 region is CASSEPGVNEQYF. In nucleotides, the CDR3 is TGCGCCAGCAGTGAGCCAGGGGTGAATGAGCAGTACTTC.

This clone was picked up one time. The chain carries TRBV2 and TRBJ2-3; D remains ambiguous. The CDR3 has 14 residues. Trimming pared 5 bases from V and 0 bases from J, leaving 9 bases between. The germline V gene has CDR1 SNHLY and CDR2 FYNNEI. CDR3 amino acids: CASSPIGSTDTQYF. CDR3 nucleotides: TGTGCCAGCAGTCCGATTGGGAGCACAGATACGCAGTATTTT. The entire variable domain, with the rest obtained from reference TRBV2 and TRBJ2-3, is as follows: EPEVTQTPSHQVTQMGQEVILRCVPISNHLYFYWYRQILGQKVEFLVSFYNNEISEKSEIFDDQFSVERPDGSNFTLKIRSTKLEDSAMYFCASSPIGSTDTQYFGPGTRLTVL.

V gene TRBV12-5 combines with J gene TRBJ2-7; 12 bases map to TRBD2. The junction had 8 bases not matched to a gene; V was cut back by 5 bases and J by 0 bases. Germline CDR1 LGHNT, CDR2 FRNRAP. There are 17 residues in the CDR3. The CDR3 region has the DNA TGTGCTAGTGGTGGACTAGCGGGGAATGTGAGCTCCTACGAGCAGTACTTC. Translation gives CASGGLAGNVSSYEQYF.

The chain uses TRBV18 and TRBJ1-2; the D gene is possibly TRBD1 (6 bases). This CDR3 has 13 amino acids. Germline values: CDR1 KGHSH, CDR2 LQKENI. With 3 bases removed from V and 6 bases from J, the gap between germline ends came to 11 bases. Here the CDR3 reads CASSPDRINGYTF. The CDR3 coding sequence is TGTGCCAGCTCACCCGACAGGATTAATGGCTACACCTTC.

The chain has TRBV30 and TRBJ1-6; a possible D gene is TRBD1 (5 bases). Trimming took 5 bases from V and 0 from J, leaving 11 bases between them. The CDR3 runs to 15 residues. CDR1 and CDR2 from the germline V gene are GTSNPN and SVGIG (reference sequence). DNA of the CDR3: TGTGCCTGGGCTCCGGGGGGCTCCTATAATTCACCCCTCCACTTT. Translation: CAWAPGGSYNSPLHF.

This clone came up once. The J gene is TRBJ2-5, the V gene TRBV15; TRBD1 matches at 7 bases. Germline V lookup: CDR1 LNHNV, CDR2 YYDKDF (reference sequence). The CDR3 loop spans 18 amino acids. V lost 1 base, J lost 7 bases, and 18 bases stayed unmatched. CDR3 coding DNA: TGTGCCACCAGCAGAGGTGGGACAGCGGTCGTCTGGAAGGTGACCCAGTACTTC. Encoded protein: CATSRGGTAVVWKVTQYF.

The chain carries TRBV10-3 and TRBJ1-1; 8 nucleotides match TRBD1. Germline V gene sequence: CDR1 ENHRY, CDR2 SYGVKD. The CDR3 is 13 residues long. Trimming at V came to 8 bases and at J to 2 bases, leaving 4 bases not matched to a gene. The CDR3 DNA reads as TGTGCCATCGTGGGACAGGCCAACACTGAAGCTTTCTTT. It encodes CAIVGQANTEAFF.

The chain has TRBV28 and TRBJ1-4; D is ambiguous. Deletions cut 6 bases from V and 0 bases from J, with 11 bases between. Germline assignment: CDR1 MDHEN and CDR2 SYDVKM. This CDR3 is 15 amino acids long. This CDR3 reads CASRSFHPTNEKLFF. CDR3 bases: TGTGCCAGCAGGTCATTTCACCCAACTAATGAAAAACTGTTTTTT.

This rearrangement joins TRBV18 to TRBJ2-2, with 14 nucleotides matching TRBD2. Losses at the gene ends were 2 bases for V and 4 bases for J; bases not matched to a gene: 6. This CDR3 comprises 18 residues. Looked up from germline, CDR1 is KGHSH and CDR2 is LQKENI. CDR3 residues: CASSPSGLAGAATGELFF. In nucleotides, the CDR3 is TGTGCCAGCTCACCATCGGGACTAGCGGGAGCCGCCACCGGGGAGCTGTTTTTT.

The V call is TRBV2, the J call TRBJ1-2, with TRBD1 as a possible D gene (5 bases). Trimming removed 3 bases at V and 3 bases at J, with 14 bases between. The CDR3 contains 15 residues. The germline CDR1 and CDR2 sequences are SNHLY and FYNNEI. The CDR3 coding sequence is TGTGCCAGCAGTGACCTGGCACGGGGGGACTATGGCTACACCTTC. Its translation: CASSDLARGDYGYTF.

The chain couples TRBV21-1 to TRBJ2-7; the D segment call TRBD1 is taken from the table without a DNA check. TRBV21-1 represents a pseudogene. The CDR3 covers 18 residues. CDR3 sequence (DNA): TGTGCCAGCAGCAAAAAAGAAGCTTACAGGGGAAGGTCCTACGAGCAGTACTTC. This translates into CASSKKEAYRGRSYEQYF.

The rearrangement joins TRBV7-9 to TRBJ2-7; 10 bases line up with TRBD1. V gave up 5 bases and J gave up 2 bases; unmatched junction bases: 9. Germline V CDR1 and CDR2: SEHNR, FQNEAQ (reference sequence). CDR3 size: 16 residues. CDR3 sequence reads: CASSLLRDRGPYEQYF. In nucleotides, the CDR3 is TGTGCCAGCAGCCTCCTCCGGGACAGGGGTCCCTACGAGCAGTACTTC.

Points on this clone: The same CDR3 can be traced to other DNA sequences in this sample. DNA for the CDR3: TGTGCCAGTAGTATAGGGGGCATTCAGTACTTC. Amino acids: CASSIGGIQYF. The chain employs TRBV19 and TRBJ2-4; D gene unclear. Germline lookup yields CDR1 LNHDA and CDR2 SQIVND (reference sequence). V shed 1 base and J shed 9 bases, with 4 bases lying between them. There are 11 residues in the CDR3.

In DNA, the CDR3 is TGTGCCACCCTAAGGACGGAAGCAACTAATGAAAAACTGTTTTTT. This translates into CATLRTEATNEKLFF. This sequence joins TRBV28 and TRBJ1-4; D unclear. This CDR3 has 15 amino acids. With 10 bases removed from V and 0 bases from J, the gap between germline ends came to 15 bases. Per the germline V gene, CDR1 is MDHEN and CDR2 is SYDVKM.

The V call is TRBV4-3, the J call TRBJ1-4; D might be TRBD1 (6 bases). V gave up 0 bases and J gave up 10 bases, with 12 bases separating them. Germline CDR1 LGHNA, CDR2 YSLEER. This CDR3 contains 14 residues. CDR3 DNA: TGCGCCAGCAGCCAAGATAGGGGGACATCAAAACTGTTTTTT. Residues: CASSQDRGTSKLFF.

This clone was detected only once. The genes are TRBV6-5 and TRBJ2-1, with 13 nucleotides matching TRBD2. CDR3 size: 15 residues. V shed 5 bases, J shed 9 bases, and the junction held 7 bases outside the gene matches. Germline V gene lookup returns CDR1 MNHEY and CDR2 SVGAGI. Here the CDR3 reads CASSPPGLAGSEQFF. DNA for the CDR3: TGTGCCAGCAGTCCTCCGGGACTAGCGGGAAGTGAGCAGTTCTTC.

This clone was recorded only once. The chain has TRBV5-1 and TRBJ1-2; 8 bases fit TRBD1. Germline values: CDR1 SGHRS, CDR2 YFSETQ. The J segment lost 4 bases and the V segment lost 1 base, leaving 3 bases of the junction unmatched. CDR3 length: 14 residues. CDR3 sequence: CASSLPGGAYGYTF. Here the CDR3 DNA reads TGCGCCAGCAGCTTGCCAGGGGGCGCCTATGGCTACACCTTC.

This clone was seen a single time. The chain carries TRBV18 and TRBJ1-2; D is ambiguous. The CDR3 spans 17 residues. CDR1 is KGHSH and CDR2 is LQKENI in the germline V gene. Trimming removed 2 bases at V and 3 bases at J, with 19 bases between. The CDR3 nucleotides are TGTGCCAGCTCACCAGTGGTCTCGGGCAAAACCGACTATGGCTACACCTTC. Translating it yields CASSPVVSGKTDYGYTF.

This rearrangement joins TRBV7-8 to TRBJ1-6, with TRBD1 as a possible D gene (6 bases). The germline V and J ends were trimmed by 8 bases and 5 bases, with 10 bases remaining between them. Germline CDR1 reads SGHVS; CDR2 reads FQNEAQ. The CDR3 covers 13 residues. CDR3 loop: CASSRTDNSPLHF. CDR3 in DNA: TGTGCCAGCTCCCGGACAGATAATTCACCCCTCCACTTT.

The chain combines TRBV6-1 with TRBJ2-7; D might be TRBD2 (7 bases). Trimming cost V 3 bases and J 3 bases, with 18 bases left between them. Germline loops: CDR1 MNHNS, CDR2 SASEGT. CDR3 length equals 16 residues. The CDR3: CASSEGGAGAFYEQYF. DNA for the CDR3: TGTGCCAGCAGTGAGGGGGGGGCGGGAGCTTTCTACGAGCAGTACTTC.

The gene calls are TRBV2 and TRBJ1-1; possibly TRBD1 for D (5 bases). Between the trimmed V and J ends, which lost 7 bases and 1 base, there was a span of 22 bases. The CDR3 length is 17 residues. Germline V gene data show CDR1 as SNHLY and CDR2 as FYNNEI. The DNA for the CDR3 is TGTGCCAGCACCTTGCCTGGCTTGGGGCAAAGGAACACTGAAGCTTTCTTT. Its translation: CASTLPGLGQRNTEAFF. The full variable domain, in which reference TRBV2 and TRBJ1-1 provide the parts outside the CDR3, is EPEVTQTPSHQVTQMGQEVILRCVPISNHLYFYWYRQILGQKVEFLVSFYNNEISEKSEIFDDQFSVERPDGSNFTLKIRSTKLEDSAMYFCASTLPGLGQRNTEAFFGQGTRLTVV.

This CDR3 is CASSLKAGAPYEQYF. Here the CDR3 DNA reads TGTGCCAGCAGCTTGAAAGCGGGAGCCCCCTACGAGCAGTACTTC. The rearrangement uses TRBV5-6 and TRBJ2-7; 8 bases agree with TRBD2. V shed 1 base, J shed 2 bases, and the junction held 5 bases outside the gene matches. The CDR3 totals 15 residues. Germline CDR1 SGHDT, CDR2 YYEEEE.

CDR3 amino acids: CASSFLDRERYEQYF. For the CDR3, the DNA is TGTGCCAGCAGTTTTCTGGACAGGGAACGATACGAGCAGTACTTC. The chain recombines TRBV28 with TRBJ2-7; 8 bases match TRBD1. The germline V gene encodes CDR1 MDHEN and CDR2 SYDVKM. This CDR3 is built from 15 residues. V was pared by 3 bases and J by 4 bases, with 8 bases of the junction left unmatched. Filled out from reference TRBV28 and TRBJ2-7, the complete variable domain reads DVKVTQSSRYLVKRTGEKVFLECVQDMDHENMFWYRQDPGLGLRLIYFSYDVKMKEKGDIPEGYSVSREKKERFSLILESASTNQTSMYLCASSFLDRERYEQYFGPGTRLTVT.

This clone was observed once. The V gene is TRBV27, the J gene TRBJ1-2; possibly TRBD1 for D (5 bases). Trimming cost V 0 bases and J 6 bases, with 14 bases left between them. Germline CDR1 reads MNHEY; CDR2 reads SMNVEV (reference sequence). The CDR3 contains 15 residues. As DNA, the CDR3 is TGTGCCAGCAGTTTATCCCTGGGACTGGGGGATGGCTACACCTTC. Residues: CASSLSLGLGDGYTF.

The CDR3 DNA follows: TGTGCCAGCAGTCGGGACGGCGAGCAGTACTTC. Protein sequence: CASSRDGEQYF. The chain recombines TRBV2 with TRBJ2-7; D may correspond to TRBD1 or TRBD2 (5 bases each). V lost 5 bases and J 6 bases, leaving 8 bases between the germline ends. The CDR3 sequence is 11 residues long. The V gene's germline CDR1 is SNHLY and CDR2 FYNNEI.

V and J are TRBV19 and TRBJ2-1, with 9 bases fitting TRBD2. The J segment lost 3 bases and the V segment lost 5 bases, leaving 5 bases of the junction unmatched. The CDR3 runs 15 residues. Germline-derived CDR1 and CDR2 are LNHDA and SQIVND (reference sequence). The CDR3 region has the DNA TGTGCCAGTAGTTCCCTAGCGGGATACTACAATGAGCAGTTCTTC. Translated, it gives CASSSLAGYYNEQFF.

The genes are TRBV14 and TRBJ1-2, with D possibly TRBD1 on 6 matching bases. V lost 3 bases and J lost 4, with 18 bases in between. CDR1 and CDR2 from the germline V gene are SGHDN and FVKESK. This CDR3 has 16 residues. Here the CDR3 DNA reads TGTGCCAGCAGCCAGGCTTCAGGGGCGCTTTTCTATGGCTACACCTTC. It is translated as CASSQASGALFYGYTF.